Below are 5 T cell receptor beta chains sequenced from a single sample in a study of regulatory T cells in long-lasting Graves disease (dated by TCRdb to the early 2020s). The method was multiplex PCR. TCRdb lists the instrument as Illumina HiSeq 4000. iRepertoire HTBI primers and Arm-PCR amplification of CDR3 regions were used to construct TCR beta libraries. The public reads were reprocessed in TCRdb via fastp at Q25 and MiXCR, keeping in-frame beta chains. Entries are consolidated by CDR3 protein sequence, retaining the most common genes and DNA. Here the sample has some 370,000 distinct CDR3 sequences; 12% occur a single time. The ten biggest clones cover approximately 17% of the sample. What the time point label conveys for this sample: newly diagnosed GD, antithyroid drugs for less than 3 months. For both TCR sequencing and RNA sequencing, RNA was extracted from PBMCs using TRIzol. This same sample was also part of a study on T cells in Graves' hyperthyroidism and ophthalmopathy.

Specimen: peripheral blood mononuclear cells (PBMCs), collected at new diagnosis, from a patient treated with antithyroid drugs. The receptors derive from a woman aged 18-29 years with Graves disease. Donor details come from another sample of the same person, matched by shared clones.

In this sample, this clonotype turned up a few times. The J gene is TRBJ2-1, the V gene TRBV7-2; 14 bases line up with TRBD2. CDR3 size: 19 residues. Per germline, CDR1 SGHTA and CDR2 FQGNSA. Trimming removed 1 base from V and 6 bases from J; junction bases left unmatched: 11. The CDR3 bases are TGTGCCAGCAGCTTAGTCCCGGGACTAGCGGGAGTCTCAGGCAATGAGCAGTTCTTC. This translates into CASSLVPGLAGVSGNEQFF.

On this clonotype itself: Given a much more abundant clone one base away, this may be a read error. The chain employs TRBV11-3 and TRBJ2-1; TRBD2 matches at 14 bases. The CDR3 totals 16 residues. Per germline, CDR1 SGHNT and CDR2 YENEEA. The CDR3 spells CAGSSRLAGGRNEQFF. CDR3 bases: TGTGCCGGCAGCTCCAGACTAGCGGGGGGGCGCAATGAGCAGTTCTTC.

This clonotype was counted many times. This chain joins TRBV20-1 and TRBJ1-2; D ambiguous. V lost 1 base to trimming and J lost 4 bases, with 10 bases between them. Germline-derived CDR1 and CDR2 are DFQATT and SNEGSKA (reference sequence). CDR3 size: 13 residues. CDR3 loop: CSARAAASYGYTF. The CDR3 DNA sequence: TGCAGTGCTAGAGCCGCAGCGAGCTATGGCTACACCTTC.

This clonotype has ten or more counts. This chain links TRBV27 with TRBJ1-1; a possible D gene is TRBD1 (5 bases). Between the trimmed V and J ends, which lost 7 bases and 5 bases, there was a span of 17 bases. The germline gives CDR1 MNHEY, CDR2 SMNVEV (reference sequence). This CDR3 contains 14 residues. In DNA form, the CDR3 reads TGTGCCAGCACCGTGGGGGTGGGGTATACTGAAGCTTTCTTT. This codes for CASTVGVGYTEAFF.

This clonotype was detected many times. The CDR3 protein is CSASRVGLYEQFF. The CDR3 DNA is TGCAGTGCTAGTAGGGTCGGGTTATATGAGCAGTTCTTC. The chain recombines TRBV20-1 with TRBJ2-1; D is ambiguous. Germline CDR1 is DFQATT and CDR2 is SNEGSKA (reference sequence). The CDR3 length is 13 residues. Trimming took 3 bases from V and 8 from J, leaving 14 bases between them.